This T cell receptor (beta chain) is from a study of blood T cell repertoires in COVID-19. Study as a whole: Sources were T cells, B-cell-depleted T cells, or PBMCs; the material itself was cDNA or gDNA.

Trimming took 8 bases from V and 1 from J; bases not matched to a gene: 4. Germline CDR1 and CDR2: MGHDK and SYGVNS. The CDR3 runs 16 residues. This study enrolled people aged 18 to 89 from around 26 US geographic areas. Participant-given clinical history determined each cohort assignment. Original processing methods: Researchers report that nucleated cell counts were estimated from reference gene primer amplification. Clones were sequenced by immunoSEQ multiplex PCR, and TCRdb holds only the in-frame ones, with some missing. For V, J and clone size, that table is used; D and trimming come from the DNA. This table holds around 300,000 clones, 70% to 90% found once.

The sequence came from a woman aged 55-69 years in a cohort exposed to, infected with or recovered from COVID-19 (not recorded which). Input material: PBMCs or T cells enriched from blood (not recorded which). The chain links TRBV25-1 to TRBJ2-2; TRBD2 agrees at 13 bases. The CDR3 region has the DNA TGTGCCAGCGGGACTAGCGGGATAGGGAACACCGGGGAGCTGTTTTTT. Residues: CASGTSGIGNTGELFF. Full variable domain (rest looked up from reference TRBV25-1 and TRBJ2-2): EADIYQTPRYLVIGTGKKITLECSQTMGHDKMYWYQQDPGMELHLIHYSYGVNSTEKGDLSSESTVSRIRTEHFPLTLESARPSHTSQYLCASGTSGIGNTGELFFGEGSRLTVL.